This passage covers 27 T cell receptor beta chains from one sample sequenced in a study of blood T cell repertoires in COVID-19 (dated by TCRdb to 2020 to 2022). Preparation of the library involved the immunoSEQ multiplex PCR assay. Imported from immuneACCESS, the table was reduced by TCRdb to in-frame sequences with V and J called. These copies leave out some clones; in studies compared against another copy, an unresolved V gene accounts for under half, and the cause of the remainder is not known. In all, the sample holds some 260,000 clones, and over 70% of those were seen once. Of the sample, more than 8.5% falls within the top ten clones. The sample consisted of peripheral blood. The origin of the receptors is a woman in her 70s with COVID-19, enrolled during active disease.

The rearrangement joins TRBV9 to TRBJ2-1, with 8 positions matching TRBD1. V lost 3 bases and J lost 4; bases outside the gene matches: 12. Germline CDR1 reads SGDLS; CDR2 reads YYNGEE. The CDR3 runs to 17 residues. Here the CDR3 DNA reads TGTGCCAGCAGCGAGGGCGGGACAGGACCTCCTTACAATGAGCAGTTCTTC. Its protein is CASSEGGTGPPYNEQFF.

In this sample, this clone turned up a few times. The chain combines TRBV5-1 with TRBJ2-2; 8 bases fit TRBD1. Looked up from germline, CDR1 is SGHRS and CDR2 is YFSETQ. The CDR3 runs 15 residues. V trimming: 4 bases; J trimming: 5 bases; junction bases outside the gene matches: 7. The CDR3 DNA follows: TGCGCCAGCAGCGCTCTCAGGGGGCCGACCGGGGAGCTGTTTTTT. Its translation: CASSALRGPTGELFF.

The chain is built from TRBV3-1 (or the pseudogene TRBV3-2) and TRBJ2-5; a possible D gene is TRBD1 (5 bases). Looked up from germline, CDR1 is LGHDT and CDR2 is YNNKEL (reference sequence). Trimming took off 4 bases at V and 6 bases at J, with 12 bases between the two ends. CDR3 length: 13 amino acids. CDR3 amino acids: CASSRRQIKTQYF. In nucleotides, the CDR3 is TGTGCCAGCAGCCGTAGACAGATAAAGACCCAGTACTTC.

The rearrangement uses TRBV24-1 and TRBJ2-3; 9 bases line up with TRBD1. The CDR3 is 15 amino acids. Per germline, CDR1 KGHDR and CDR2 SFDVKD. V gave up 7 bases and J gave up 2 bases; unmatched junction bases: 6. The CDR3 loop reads CATSHRDRATDTQYF. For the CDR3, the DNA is TGTGCCACCAGCCACCGGGACAGGGCCACAGATACGCAGTATTTT.

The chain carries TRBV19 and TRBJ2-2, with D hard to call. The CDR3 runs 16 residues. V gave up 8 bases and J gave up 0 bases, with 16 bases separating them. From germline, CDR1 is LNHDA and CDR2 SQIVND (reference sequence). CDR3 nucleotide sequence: TGTGCCAGTGGAAAGAGTGTCGCGGCGAACACCGGGGAGCTGTTTTTT. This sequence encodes CASGKSVAANTGELFF.

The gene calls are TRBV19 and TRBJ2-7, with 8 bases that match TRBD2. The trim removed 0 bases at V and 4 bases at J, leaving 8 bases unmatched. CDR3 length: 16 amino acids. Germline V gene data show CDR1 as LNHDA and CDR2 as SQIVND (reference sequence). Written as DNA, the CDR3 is TGTGCCAGTAGTATAGACCCAAGCGGGAGTTTTTACGAGCAGTACTTC. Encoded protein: CASSIDPSGSFYEQYF.

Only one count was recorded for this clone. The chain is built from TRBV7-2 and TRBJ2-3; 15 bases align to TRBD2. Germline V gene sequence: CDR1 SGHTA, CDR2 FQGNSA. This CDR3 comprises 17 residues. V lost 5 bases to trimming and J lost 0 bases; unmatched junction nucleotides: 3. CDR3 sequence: CASSGLAGGISTDTQYF. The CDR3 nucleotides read TGTGCCAGCAGCGGACTAGCGGGAGGGATAAGCACAGATACGCAGTATTTT.

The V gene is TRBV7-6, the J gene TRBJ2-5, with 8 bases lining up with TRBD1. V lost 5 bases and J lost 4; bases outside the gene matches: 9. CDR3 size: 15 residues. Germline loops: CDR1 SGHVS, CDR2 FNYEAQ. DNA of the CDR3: TGTGCCAGCAGCATAGGACAGGGTACAGGAGAGACCCAGTACTTC. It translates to CASSIGQGTGETQYF. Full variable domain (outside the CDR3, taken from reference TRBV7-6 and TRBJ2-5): GAGVSQSPRYKVTKRGQDVALRCDPISGHVSLYWYRQALGQGPEFLTYFNYEAQQDKSGLPNDRFSAERPEGSISTLTIQRTEQRDSAMYRCASSIGQGTGETQYFGPGTRLLVL.

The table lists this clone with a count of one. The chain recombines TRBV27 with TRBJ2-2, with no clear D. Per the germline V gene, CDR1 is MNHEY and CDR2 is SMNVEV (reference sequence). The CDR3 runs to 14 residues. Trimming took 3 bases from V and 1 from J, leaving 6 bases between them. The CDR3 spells CASSFSRNTGELFF. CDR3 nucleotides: TGTGCCAGCAGTTTTTCCAGGAACACCGGGGAGCTGTTTTTT.

CDR3 residues: CASSGPAGGIGELFF. CDR3 sequence (DNA): TGTGCCAGCAGTGGCCCAGCGGGAGGAATCGGGGAGCTGTTTTTT. V usage is TRBV2 and J usage is TRBJ2-2, with 9 positions matching TRBD2. The CDR3 spans 15 residues. Germline CDR1 reads SNHLY; CDR2 reads FYNNEI. V shed 4 bases, J shed 7 bases, and the junction held 7 bases outside the gene matches.

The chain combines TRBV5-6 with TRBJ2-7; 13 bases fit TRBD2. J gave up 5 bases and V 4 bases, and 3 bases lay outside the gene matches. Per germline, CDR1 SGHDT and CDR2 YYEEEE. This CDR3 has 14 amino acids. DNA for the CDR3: TGTGCCAGCAGCCCGGGACTAGCGGGAAACGAGCAGTACTTC. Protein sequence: CASSPGLAGNEQYF.

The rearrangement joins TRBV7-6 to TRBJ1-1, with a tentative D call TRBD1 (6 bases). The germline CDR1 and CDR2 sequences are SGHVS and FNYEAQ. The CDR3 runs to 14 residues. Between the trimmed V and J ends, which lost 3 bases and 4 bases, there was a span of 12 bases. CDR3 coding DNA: TGTGCCAGCAGCTTCACAGGGTTCGGCACTGAAGCTTTCTTT. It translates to CASSFTGFGTEAFF.

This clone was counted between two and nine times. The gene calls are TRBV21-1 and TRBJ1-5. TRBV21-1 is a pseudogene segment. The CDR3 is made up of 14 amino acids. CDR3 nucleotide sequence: TGTGCCAGCAGCAAACTAGGGAGGTATCAGCCCCAGCATTTT. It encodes CASSKLGRYQPQHF.

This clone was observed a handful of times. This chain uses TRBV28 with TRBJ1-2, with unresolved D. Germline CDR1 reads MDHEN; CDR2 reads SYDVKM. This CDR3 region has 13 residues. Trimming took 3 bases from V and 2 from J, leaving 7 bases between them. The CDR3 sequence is CASSFAGNYGYTF. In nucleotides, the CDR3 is TGTGCCAGCAGTTTTGCGGGAAACTATGGCTACACCTTC.

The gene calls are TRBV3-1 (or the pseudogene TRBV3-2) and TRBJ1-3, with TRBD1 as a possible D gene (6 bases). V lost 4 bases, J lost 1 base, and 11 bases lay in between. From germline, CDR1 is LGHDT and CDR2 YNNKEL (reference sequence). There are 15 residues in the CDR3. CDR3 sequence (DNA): TGTGCCAGCAGCCTCCGACAGGCATCTGGAAACACCATATATTTT. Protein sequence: CASSLRQASGNTIYF.

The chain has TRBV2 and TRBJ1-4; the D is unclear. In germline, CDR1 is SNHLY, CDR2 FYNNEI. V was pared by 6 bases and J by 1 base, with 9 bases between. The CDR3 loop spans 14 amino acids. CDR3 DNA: TGTGCCAGCAGCTTGACACTAACTAATGAAAAACTGTTTTTT. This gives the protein CASSLTLTNEKLFF.

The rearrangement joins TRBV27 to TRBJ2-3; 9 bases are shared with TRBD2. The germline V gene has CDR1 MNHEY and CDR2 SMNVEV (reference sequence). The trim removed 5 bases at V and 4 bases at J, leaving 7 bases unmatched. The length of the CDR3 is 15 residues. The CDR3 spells CASSTLAGVADTQYF. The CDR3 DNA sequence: TGTGCCAGCAGTACCTTAGCGGGAGTAGCAGATACGCAGTATTTT.

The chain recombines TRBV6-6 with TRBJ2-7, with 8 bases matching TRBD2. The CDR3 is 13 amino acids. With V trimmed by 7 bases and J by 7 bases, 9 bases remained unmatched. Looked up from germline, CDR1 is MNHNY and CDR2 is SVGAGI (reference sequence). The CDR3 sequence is CASTGGRSGEQYF. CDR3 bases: TGTGCCAGCACCGGCGGGAGGTCGGGAGAGCAGTACTTC.

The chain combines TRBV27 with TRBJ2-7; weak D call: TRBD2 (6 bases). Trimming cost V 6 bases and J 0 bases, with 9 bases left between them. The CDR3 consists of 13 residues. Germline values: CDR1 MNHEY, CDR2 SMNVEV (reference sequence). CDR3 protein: CASSSGGSYEQYF. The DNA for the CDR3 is TGTGCCAGCAGCTCCGGGGGCTCCTACGAGCAGTACTTC.

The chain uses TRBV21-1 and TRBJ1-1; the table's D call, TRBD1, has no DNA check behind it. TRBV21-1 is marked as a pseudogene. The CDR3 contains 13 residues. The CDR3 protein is CANRDRVLSEAFF. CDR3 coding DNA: TGTGCCAACCGGGACAGGGTTCTTTCTGAAGCTTTCTTT.

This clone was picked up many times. The CDR3 sequence: CASSLARSVYNEQFF. The CDR3 DNA reads TGTGCCAGCAGCTTAGCGCGTAGCGTCTACAATGAGCAGTTCTTC. The chain recombines TRBV7-9 with TRBJ2-1; D might be TRBD2 (5 bases). Per the germline V gene, CDR1 is SEHNR and CDR2 is FQNEAQ (reference sequence). The CDR3 runs 15 residues. V lost 0 bases to trimming and J lost 3 bases, with 9 bases between them.

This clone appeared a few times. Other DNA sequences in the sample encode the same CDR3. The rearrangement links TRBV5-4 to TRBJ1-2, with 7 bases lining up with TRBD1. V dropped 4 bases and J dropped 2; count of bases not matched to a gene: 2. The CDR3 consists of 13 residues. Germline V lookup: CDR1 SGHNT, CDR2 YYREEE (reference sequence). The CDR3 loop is CASSPTGNYGYTF. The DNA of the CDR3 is TGTGCCAGCAGCCCGACAGGGAACTATGGCTACACCTTC.

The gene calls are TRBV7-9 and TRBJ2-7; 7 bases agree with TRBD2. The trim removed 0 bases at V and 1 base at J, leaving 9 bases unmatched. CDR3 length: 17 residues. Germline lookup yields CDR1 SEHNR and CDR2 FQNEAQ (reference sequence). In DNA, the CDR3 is TGTGCCAGCAGCTTAGCTTTGGGCGTGCGGGAGTCCTACGAGCAGTACTTC. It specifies CASSLALGVRESYEQYF.

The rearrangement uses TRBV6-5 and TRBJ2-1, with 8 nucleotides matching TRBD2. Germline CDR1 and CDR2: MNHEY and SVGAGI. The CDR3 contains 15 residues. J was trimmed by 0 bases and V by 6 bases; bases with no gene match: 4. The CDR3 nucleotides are TGTGCCAGCAGACGTAGCGGGACCTCCTACAATGAGCAGTTCTTC. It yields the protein CASRRSGTSYNEQFF.

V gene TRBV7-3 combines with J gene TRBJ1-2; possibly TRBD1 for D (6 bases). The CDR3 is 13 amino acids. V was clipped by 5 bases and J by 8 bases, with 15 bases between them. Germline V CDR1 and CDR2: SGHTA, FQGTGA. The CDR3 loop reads CASSEGTFRGYTF. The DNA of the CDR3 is TGTGCCAGCAGCGAAGGGACATTCCGCGGCTACACCTTC.

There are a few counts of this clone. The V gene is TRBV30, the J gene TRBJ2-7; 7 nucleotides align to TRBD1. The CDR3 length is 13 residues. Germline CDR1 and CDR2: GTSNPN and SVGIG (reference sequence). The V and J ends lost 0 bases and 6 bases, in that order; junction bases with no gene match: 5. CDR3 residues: CAWSVQGSGEQYF. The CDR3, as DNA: TGTGCCTGGAGTGTACAGGGGAGCGGCGAGCAGTACTTC.

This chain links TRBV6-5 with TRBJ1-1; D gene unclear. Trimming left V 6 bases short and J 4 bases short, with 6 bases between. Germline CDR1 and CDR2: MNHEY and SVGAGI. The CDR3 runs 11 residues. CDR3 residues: CASSRATEAFF. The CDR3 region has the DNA TGTGCCAGCAGCCGAGCCACTGAAGCTTTCTTT.